This T cell receptor (beta chain) is from a study of shared clonotypes between healthy human individuals. Study-wide findings and caveats: Clonotypes which were not shared had lower generation probabilities than clonotypes that all four donors shared. Researchers sampled only blood; tissue repertoires likely differ.

Clones were read by immunoSEQ multiplex PCR, and TCRdb kept only the in-frame ones, dropping some. This sample has around 980,000 clones, with approximately 78% found just once. Naive CD45RA+ and memory CD45RA-negative subsets were split from CD4+ cells. In regard to this clone: Its antigen is still unknown.

The sample consisted of memory CD4+ T cells from PBMCs. Regarding subset: CD45RA-negative fraction. The receptor's source is a young man in good health. Some clones in this sample may be carry-over from other donors' samples.

CDR3 sequence: CASSLVLRGGGEKLFF. CDR3 nucleotides: TGTGCCAGCAGTTTAGTCTTACGGGGCGGGGGTGAAAAACTGTTTTTT. This sequence joins TRBV28 and TRBJ1-4; D is possibly TRBD1 (5 bases). Trimming took 2 bases from V and 7 from J, leaving 17 bases between them. CDR3 length equals 16 residues. CDR1 MDHEN and CDR2 SYDVKM come from the germline V gene.